These T cell receptor beta chains were read from a single sample in a study of vaccination and CD4 T cells after COVID-19. No antigen has been assigned to these receptors. From the PCR reads, TCRdb called clonotypes with MiXCR, one entry per CDR3 protein. This sample yields around 25,000 distinct CDR3 sequences, of which roughly 70% are seen a single time; around 15% belongs to the top ten. This specimen consisted of CD4+ T cells from blood, cultured in vitro, obtained after SARS-CoV-2 vaccination. The receptors were sampled from a human donor who received a COVID-19 vaccine. Both conserved end residues are part of each CDR3. Fields, in order: J gene, D gene, CDR3 length, clone size, V gene, CDR3 protein, CDR3 DNA. The D gene is left open where the match is weak. Only part of the rows carry a size: once, few, many, or a class if the clone is expanded.

TRBJ1-3	.	15	.	TRBV7-2	CASSLRPGSGNTIYF	TGTGCCAGCAGCTTAAGGCCGGGCTCTGGAAACACCATATATTTT
TRBJ1-1	.	13	few	TRBV7-2	CASSLARGTEAFF	TGTGCCAGCAGCTTAGCCAGGGGAACTGAAGCTTTCTTT
TRBJ1-1	.	14	.	TRBV6-1	CASREDPSDTEAFF	TGTGCCAGCAGGGAGGACCCATCAGACACTGAAGCTTTCTTT
TRBJ1-1	.	14	.	TRBV24-1	CATSESAGNTEAFF	TGTGCCACCAGTGAATCAGCGGGGAACACTGAAGCTTTCTTT
TRBJ2-5	TRBD2	17	.	TRBV5-1	CASSLGGTSGGQETQYF	TGCGCCAGCAGCTTGGGGGGCACTAGCGGGGGTCAAGAGACCCAGTACTTC
TRBJ1-2	.	12	.	TRBV19	CASSLANYGYTF	TGTGCCAGTAGTTTAGCTAACTATGGCTACACCTTC
TRBJ1-4	.	13	.	TRBV18	CASSPRAKGKLFF	TGTGCCAGCTCACCCAGGGCCAAAGGGAAACTGTTTTTT
TRBJ2-3	.	15	few	TRBV20-1	CSARDYGEIRDTQYF	TGCAGTGCTAGAGATTACGGGGAAATCCGGGATACGCAGTATTTT
TRBJ2-5	TRBD2	13	.	TRBV30	CAGSTSGAETQYF	TGTGCCGGCTCGACTAGCGGGGCTGAGACCCAGTACTTC
TRBJ2-4	TRBD2	17	.	TRBV4-2	CASSQETSGGVKNIQYF	TGTGCCAGCAGCCAAGAAACTAGCGGGGGTGTCAAAAACATTCAGTACTTC
TRBJ1-4	TRBD1	12	.	TRBV27	CASRSGGEKLFF	TGTGCCAGCAGGTCAGGGGGTGAAAAACTGTTTTTT
TRBJ2-3	.	13	.	TRBV7-6	CASSSSQEDTQYF	TGTGCCAGCAGCTCCTCACAGGAAGATACGCAGTATTTT
TRBJ2-5	TRBD1	15	.	TRBV5-6	CASSLSWTGQETQYF	TGTGCCAGCAGCTTGTCATGGACAGGACAAGAGACCCAGTACTTC
TRBJ1-4	TRBD1	16	.	TRBV7-9	CASSRDRGGTNEKLFF	TGTGCCAGCAGCAGGGACAGGGGAGGGACTAATGAAAAACTGTTTTTT
TRBJ1-2	.	15	.	TRBV6-1	CASSEPPYRYYGYTF	TGTGCCAGCAGTGAACCTCCATACAGGTACTATGGCTACACCTTC
TRBJ1-1	TRBD1	14	.	TRBV7-9	CASSSTGGSTEAFF	TGTGCCAGCAGCTCCACAGGGGGAAGTACTGAAGCTTTCTTT
TRBJ1-3	.	17	.	TRBV12-5	CASGLVTTRGTGNTIYF	TGTGCTAGTGGTTTGGTGACTACCCGCGGTACTGGAAACACCATATATTTT
TRBJ2-5	.	15	few	TRBV11-1	CASSSTPDSQETQYF	TGTGCCAGCAGCTCCACCCCGGACAGCCAAGAGACCCAGTACTTC
TRBJ1-4	.	17	.	TRBV7-9	CASSFTVRPVTNEKLFF	TGTGCCAGCAGCTTTACGGTCCGACCGGTAACTAATGAAAAACTGTTTTTT
TRBJ2-7	TRBD1	13	.	TRBV7-6	CASSFGTGYEQYF	TGTGCCAGCAGCTTCGGGACAGGCTACGAGCAGTACTTC
TRBJ1-2	.	14	.	TRBV6-1	CASKKEEVRYGYTF	TGTGCCAGCAAGAAGGAGGAGGTCCGCTATGGCTACACCTTC
TRBJ2-5	.	18	few	TRBV24-1	CATSDLRDIVTGKETQYF	TGTGCCACCAGTGATTTACGGGATATCGTCACAGGCAAAGAGACCCAGTACTTC
TRBJ1-2	.	13	few	TRBV11-2	CASSLSWDWGYTF	TGTGCCAGCAGCTTATCCTGGGATTGGGGCTACACCTTC
TRBJ2-1	TRBD2	16	.	TRBV20-1	CSARTTGTSGAGEQFF	TGCAGTGCTAGGACGACCGGGACTAGCGGGGCCGGTGAGCAGTTCTTC
TRBJ2-3	TRBD2	17	.	TRBV20-1	CSARELGLVVRTDTQYF	TGCAGTGCTAGAGAACTGGGACTAGTCGTACGGACAGATACGCAGTATTTT
TRBJ1-1	.	13	.	TRBV12-3/TRBV12-4	CASSRTANTEAFF	TGTGCCAGCAGTCGAACAGCTAACACTGAAGCTTTCTTT
TRBJ2-5	.	13	.	TRBV7-6	CASSLERFGAQYF	TGTGCCAGCAGCTTAGAGCGGTTTGGGGCCCAGTACTTC
TRBJ1-1	.	14	once	TRBV19	CASSSRTWNTEAFF	TGTGCCAGTAGCTCAAGGACCTGGAACACTGAAGCTTTCTTT
TRBJ1-2	TRBD1	14	.	TRBV14	CASSQAGQYYGYTF	TGTGCCAGCAGCCAAGCGGGACAGTACTATGGCTACACCTTC
TRBJ2-7	.	12	.	TRBV6-5	CASSLRAGEQYF	TGTGCCAGCAGTTTGCGGGCGGGGGAGCAGTACTTC
TRBJ1-1	TRBD1	15	few	TRBV24-1	CATSGRQGVDTEAFF	TGTGCCACCAGTGGAAGACAGGGTGTTGACACTGAAGCTTTCTTT
TRBJ1-2	TRBD1	14	.	TRBV5-6	CASRTGQGGYGYTF	TGTGCCAGCAGAACAGGACAGGGAGGGTATGGCTACACCTTC
TRBJ2-4	.	14	.	TRBV6-1	CASSVRVAKNIQYF	TGTGCCAGCAGTGTACGGGTAGCCAAAAACATTCAGTACTTC
TRBJ2-4	TRBD1	15	.	TRBV11-3	CASSRAQGVQNIQYF	TGTGCCAGCAGCAGAGCACAGGGGGTCCAAAACATTCAGTACTTC
TRBJ1-4	TRBD1	12	.	TRBV19	CASRIRGEKLFF	TGTGCCAGTCGTATCAGGGGGGAAAAACTGTTTTTT
TRBJ1-1	TRBD1	13	.	TRBV7-3	CASSSGQGSRAFF	TGTGCCAGCAGCTCGGGACAGGGGAGTAGAGCTTTCTTT
TRBJ1-2	.	14	few	TRBV7-9	CASSLDRALSGYTF	TGTGCCAGCAGCTTAGATCGTGCGTTATCGGGCTACACCTTC
TRBJ1-1	.	14	.	TRBV7-9	CASSLNVAGREAFF	TGTGCCAGCAGCTTAAACGTCGCAGGACGGGAAGCTTTCTTT
TRBJ2-1	.	16	once	TRBV20-1	CSARGLARGGAHEQFF	TGCAGTGCTAGGGGCCTTGCTCGCGGGGGCGCGCATGAGCAGTTCTTC
TRBJ1-2	TRBD1	16	.	TRBV12-3/TRBV12-4	CASSPNLGQGGVGYTF	TGTGCCAGCAGTCCTAACCTGGGACAGGGGGGGGTTGGCTACACCTTC
TRBJ2-1	.	11	.	TRBV24-1	CATRVGNEQFF	TGTGCCACCAGGGTTGGGAATGAGCAGTTCTTC
TRBJ1-1	.	15	.	TRBV12-3/TRBV12-4	CASTPEKGRNTEAFF	TGTGCCAGCACTCCCGAGAAGGGAAGGAACACTGAAGCTTTCTTT
TRBJ2-3	TRBD2	17	.	TRBV24-1	CATSDLGPSGSTDTQYF	TGTGCCACCAGTGATTTAGGGCCTAGCGGTAGCACAGATACGCAGTATTTT
TRBJ2-5	.	10	.	TRBV29-1	CSVGRETQYF	TGCAGCGTTGGGCGTGAGACCCAGTACTTC
TRBJ1-1	.	14	.	TRBV20-1	CSAREGRINTEAFF	TGCAGTGCTAGAGAGGGGCGGATTAACACTGAAGCTTTCTTT
TRBJ1-6	TRBD1	18	.	TRBV19	CASSIRGQSSSYNSPLHF	TGTGCCAGTAGTATACGGGGACAGTCAAGCTCCTATAATTCACCCCTCCACTTT
TRBJ2-3	.	16	.	TRBV7-9	CASSPPQLLRTDTQYF	TGTGCCAGCAGCCCCCCTCAGTTGCTGAGGACAGATACGCAGTATTTT
TRBJ1-3	.	13	.	TRBV30	CACITSSGNTIYF	TGTGCCTGCATAACCAGCTCTGGAAACACCATATATTTT
TRBJ1-2	.	12	.	TRBV6-1	CASSLQGFGYTF	TGTGCCAGCAGTCTTCAGGGGTTTGGCTACACCTTC
TRBJ2-7	TRBD1	15	.	TRBV7-9	CASSLGGGQGNEQYF	TGTGCCAGCAGCTTAGGTGGGGGACAGGGGAACGAGCAGTACTTC
TRBJ1-3	TRBD1	16	.	TRBV7-9	CASSRSTGGFGNTIYF	TGTGCCAGCAGCCGATCGACAGGGGGCTTCGGAAACACCATATATTTT